This T cell receptor (beta chain) was observed in a study of T cell repertoires in cytomegalovirus infection. The germline gives CDR1 SGHTA, CDR2 FQGNSA. This CDR3 has 16 amino acids. Germline trimming cut 1 base from V and 8 bases from J; bases unmatched to any gene: 7. This clonotype has at least ten counts. The antigen is unknown. MiXCR was run by TCRdb on the reads, yielding one entry per CDR3 protein. The repertoire includes 640,000 or so distinct CDR3 sequences, around 32% of them detected once, and around a sixth sits in the top ten. The rearrangement joins TRBV7-2 to TRBJ2-1, with 11 bases that match TRBD2. The sequencing used cultured PBMCs, collected from culture after CMV antigen stimulation. This sequence was found in a human donor in good health (CMV status not recorded). Some clones in this sample may be carry-over from other donors' samples. CDR3 DNA sequence: TGTGCCAGCAGCTTAGTAGCGGGAGGGTTGACCGATGAGCAGTTCTTC. Amino acids: CASSLVAGGLTDEQFF. Full variable domain (rest looked up from reference TRBV7-2 and TRBJ2-1): GAGVSQSPSNKVTEKGKDVELRCDPISGHTALYWYRQSLGQGLEFLIYFQGNSAPDKSGLPSDRFSAERTGGSVSTLTIQRTQQEDSAVYLCASSLVAGGLTDEQFFGPGTRLTVL.